The clone carrying this TCR beta chain was seen just once. Its antigen is not known. This sample is part of a study of T cell responses to AZD1222 COVID-19 vaccine. Study results and limitations: CD4 TCRs associated with vaccination spanned spike, dominating at 160-218 and 743-854. Most donors were white British, females outnumbered males, and clonal diversity was possibly underestimated. Without day 14 samples, only post-peak T cell repertoires were studied.

The CDR3 runs 17 residues. Produced via immunoSEQ multiplex PCR; TCRdb's table is partial and in-frame only. The sample records tens of thousands of clones, 89% being singletons. The sequence was collected from an adult who received the AZD1222 COVID-19 vaccine. This chain uses TRBV21-1 with TRBJ1-1; the table's D gene call, TRBD1, was not cross checked with the DNA. TRBV21-1 has pseudogene status. This sample comprised peripheral blood, obtained 28 days after the second AZD1222 dose. In DNA, the CDR3 is TGTGCCAGCAGCGACCGGGACAGGGGAGGGATGAACACTGAAGCTTTCTTT. Translating it yields CASSDRDRGGMNTEAFF.